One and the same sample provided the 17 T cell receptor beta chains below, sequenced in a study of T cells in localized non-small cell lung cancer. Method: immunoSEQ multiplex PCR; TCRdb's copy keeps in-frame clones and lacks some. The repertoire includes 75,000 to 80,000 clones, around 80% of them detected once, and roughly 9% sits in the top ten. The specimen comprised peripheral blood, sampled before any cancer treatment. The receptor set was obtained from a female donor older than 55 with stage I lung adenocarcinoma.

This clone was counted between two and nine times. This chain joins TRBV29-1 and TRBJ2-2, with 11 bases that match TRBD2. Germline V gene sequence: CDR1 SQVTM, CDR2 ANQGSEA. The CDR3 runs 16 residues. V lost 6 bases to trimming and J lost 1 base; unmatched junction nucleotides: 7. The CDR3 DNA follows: TGCAGCGTAGCCTCGGGACTAGCGGAGAACACCGGGGAGCTGTTTTTT. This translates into CSVASGLAENTGELFF.

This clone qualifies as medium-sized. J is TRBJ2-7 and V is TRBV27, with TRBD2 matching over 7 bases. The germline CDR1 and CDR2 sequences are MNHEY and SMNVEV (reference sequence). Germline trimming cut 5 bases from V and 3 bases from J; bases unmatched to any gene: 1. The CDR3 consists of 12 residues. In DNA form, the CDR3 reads TGTGCCAGCAGTCCGGGGGGCTACGAGCAGTACTTC. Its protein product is CASSPGGYEQYF.

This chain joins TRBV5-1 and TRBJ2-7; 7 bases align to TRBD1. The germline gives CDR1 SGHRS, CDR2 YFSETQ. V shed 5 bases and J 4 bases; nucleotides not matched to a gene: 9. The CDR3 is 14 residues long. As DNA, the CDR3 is TGCGCCAGCAGATCCGACAGGGATCGATACGAGCAGTACTTC. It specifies CASRSDRDRYEQYF.

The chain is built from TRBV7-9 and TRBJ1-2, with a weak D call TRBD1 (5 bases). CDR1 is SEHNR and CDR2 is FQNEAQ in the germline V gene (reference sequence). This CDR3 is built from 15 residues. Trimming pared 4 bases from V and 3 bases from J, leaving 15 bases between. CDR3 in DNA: TGTGCCAGCAGCTCAGCCCACAGGAAGTACTATGGCTACACCTTC. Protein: CASSSAHRKYYGYTF.

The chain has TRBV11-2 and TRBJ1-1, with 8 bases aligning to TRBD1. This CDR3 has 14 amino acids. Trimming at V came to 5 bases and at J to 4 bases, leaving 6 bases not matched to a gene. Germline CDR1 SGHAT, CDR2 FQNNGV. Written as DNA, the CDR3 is TGTGCCAGCAGCACAAGACAGGGGCGCACTGAAGCTTTCTTT. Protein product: CASSTRQGRTEAFF.

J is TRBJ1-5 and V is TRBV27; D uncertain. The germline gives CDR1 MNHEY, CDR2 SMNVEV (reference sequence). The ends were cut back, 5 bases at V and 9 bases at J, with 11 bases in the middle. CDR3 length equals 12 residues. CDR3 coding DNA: TGTGCCAGCAGTCAAGGATCCAGGCCCCAGCATTTT. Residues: CASSQGSRPQHF.

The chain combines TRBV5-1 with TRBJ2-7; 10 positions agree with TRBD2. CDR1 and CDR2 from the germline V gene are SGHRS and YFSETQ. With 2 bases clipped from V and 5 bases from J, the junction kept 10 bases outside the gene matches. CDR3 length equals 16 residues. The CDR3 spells CASSLAPSGRANEQYF. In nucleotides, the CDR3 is TGCGCCAGCAGCTTAGCCCCGAGCGGGAGGGCGAACGAGCAGTACTTC.

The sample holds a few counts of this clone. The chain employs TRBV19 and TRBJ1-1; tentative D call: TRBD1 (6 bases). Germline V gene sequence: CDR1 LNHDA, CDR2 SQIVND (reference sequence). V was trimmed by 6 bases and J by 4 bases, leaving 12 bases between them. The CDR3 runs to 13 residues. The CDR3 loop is CASRRGGSTEAFF. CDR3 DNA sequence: TGTGCCAGTAGACGAGGGGGGTCCACTGAAGCTTTCTTT.

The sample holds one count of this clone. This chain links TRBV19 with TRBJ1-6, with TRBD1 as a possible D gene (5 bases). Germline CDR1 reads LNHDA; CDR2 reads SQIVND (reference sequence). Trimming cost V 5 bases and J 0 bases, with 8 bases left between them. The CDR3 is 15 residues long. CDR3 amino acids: CASSQGSSYNSPLHF. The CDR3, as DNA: TGTGCCAGTAGTCAGGGCAGCTCCTATAATTCACCCCTCCACTTT.

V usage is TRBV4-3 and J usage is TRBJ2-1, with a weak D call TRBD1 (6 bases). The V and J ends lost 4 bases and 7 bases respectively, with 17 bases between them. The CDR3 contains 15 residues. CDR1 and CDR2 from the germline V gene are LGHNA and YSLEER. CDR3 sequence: CASSLGTGQRNEQFF. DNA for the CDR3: TGCGCCAGCAGCCTTGGAACAGGGCAGAGGAATGAGCAGTTCTTC.

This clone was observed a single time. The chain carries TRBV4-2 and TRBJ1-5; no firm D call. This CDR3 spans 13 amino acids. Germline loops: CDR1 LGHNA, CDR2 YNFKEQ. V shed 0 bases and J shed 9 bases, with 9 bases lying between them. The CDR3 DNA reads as TGTGCCAGCAGCCAAGATAGGGTGGGGCCCCAGCATTTT. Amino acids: CASSQDRVGPQHF.

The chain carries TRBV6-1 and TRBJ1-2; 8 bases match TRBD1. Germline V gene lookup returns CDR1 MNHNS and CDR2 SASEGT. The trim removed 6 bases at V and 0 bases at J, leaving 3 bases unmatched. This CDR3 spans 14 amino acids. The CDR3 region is CASRGQGANYGYTF. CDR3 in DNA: TGTGCCAGCAGAGGACAGGGAGCTAACTATGGCTACACCTTC.

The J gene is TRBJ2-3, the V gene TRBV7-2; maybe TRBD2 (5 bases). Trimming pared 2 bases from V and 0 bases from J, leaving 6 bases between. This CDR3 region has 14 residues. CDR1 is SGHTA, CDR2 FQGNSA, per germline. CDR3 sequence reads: CASSLSGSTDTQYF. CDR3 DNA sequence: TGTGCCAGCAGCTTATCGGGGAGCACAGATACGCAGTATTTT. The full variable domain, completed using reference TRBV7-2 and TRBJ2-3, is GAGVSQSPSNKVTEKGKDVELRCDPISGHTALYWYRQSLGQGLEFLIYFQGNSAPDKSGLPSDRFSAERTGGSVSTLTIQRTQQEDSAVYLCASSLSGSTDTQYFGPGTRLTVL.

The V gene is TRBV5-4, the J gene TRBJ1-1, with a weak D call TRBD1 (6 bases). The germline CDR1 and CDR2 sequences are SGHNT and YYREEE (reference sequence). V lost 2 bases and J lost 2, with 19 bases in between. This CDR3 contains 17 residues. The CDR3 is CASSLGGSGIGNTEAFF. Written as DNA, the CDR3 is TGTGCCAGCAGCTTAGGGGGGTCCGGGATCGGTAACACTGAAGCTTTCTTT.

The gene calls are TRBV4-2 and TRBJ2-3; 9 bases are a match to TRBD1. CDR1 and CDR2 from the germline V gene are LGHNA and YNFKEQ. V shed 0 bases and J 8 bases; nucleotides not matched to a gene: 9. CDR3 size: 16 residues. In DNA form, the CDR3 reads TGTGCCAGCAGCCAAGATCTGGGAGACAGGGGGGCTACGCAGTATTTT. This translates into CASSQDLGDRGATQYF.

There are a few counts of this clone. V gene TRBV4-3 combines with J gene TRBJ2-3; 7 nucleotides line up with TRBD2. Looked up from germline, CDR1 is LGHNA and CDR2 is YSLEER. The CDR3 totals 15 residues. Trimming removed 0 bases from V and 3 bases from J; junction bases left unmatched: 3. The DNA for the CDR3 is TGCGCCAGCAGCCAAGAAGGGAGGGAAACAGATACGCAGTATTTT. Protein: CASSQEGRETDTQYF.

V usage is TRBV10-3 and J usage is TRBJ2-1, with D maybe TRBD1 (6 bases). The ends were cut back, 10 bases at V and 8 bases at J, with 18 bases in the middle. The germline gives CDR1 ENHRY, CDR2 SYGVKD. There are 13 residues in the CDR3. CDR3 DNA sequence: TGTGCCACCACACAGGGTCCGGGCTATGAGCAGTTCTTC. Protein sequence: CATTQGPGYEQFF.